The T cell receptor beta chain under discussion was sequenced for a study of T cell responses to AZD1222 COVID-19 vaccine. Sequencing used immunoSEQ multiplex PCR; TCRdb keeps in-frame clones, though not all of them. Of about 180,000 clones listed, around 90% are singletons. Between the trimmed V and J ends, which lost 4 bases and 2 bases, there was a span of 6 bases. The CDR3 has 13 amino acids. Germline-derived CDR1 and CDR2 are MDHEN and SYDVKM. The material sequenced was peripheral blood, taken on day 0 of AZD1222 vaccination. V and J are TRBV28 and TRBJ1-3; D is possibly TRBD1 (5 bases). The sequence derives from an adult in good health. CDR3 residues: CASSSGPGNTIYF. The CDR3 nucleotides read TGTGCCAGCAGTTCGGGGCCTGGAAACACCATATATTTT. Complete variable domain (other parts from reference TRBV28 and TRBJ1-3): DVKVTQSSRYLVKRTGEKVFLECVQDMDHENMFWYRQDPGLGLRLIYFSYDVKMKEKGDIPEGYSVSREKKERFSLILESASTNQTSMYLCASSSGPGNTIYFGEGSWLTVV.